These 17 T cell receptor beta chains originate from one sample sequenced in a study of Ad26.COV2.S vaccination and SARS-CoV-2 variants. Using immunoSEQ multiplex PCR, the repertoire was profiled, and TCRdb retains in-frame clones only, with some absent. The sample has about 680,000 clones, about 90% seen once. Specified treatment: 15 to 20 received Ad26.COV2.S at low or high dose, single or two shots; 5 received placebo; per-sample allocation not given. At day 63 after the first vaccine or placebo injection, samples were drawn. The sequenced sample was peripheral blood, obtained in a trial of Ad26.COV2.S vaccine versus placebo. Receptors were obtained from a person aged 18 to 65 who received the Ad26.COV2.S COVID-19 vaccine or a placebo.

V is TRBV5-1 and J is TRBJ2-5; tentatively, D is TRBD2 (5 bases). CDR3 length: 14 residues. Trimming cost V 0 bases and J 5 bases, with 11 bases left between them. Germline-derived CDR1 and CDR2 are SGHRS and YFSETQ. CDR3 sequence: CASSLGSPGETQYF. The DNA of the CDR3 is TGCGCCAGCAGCTTGGGGTCACCGGGGGAGACCCAGTACTTC.

This chain uses TRBV6-5 with TRBJ2-2, with D perhaps matching TRBD1 (6 bases). CDR3 length equals 15 residues. Germline V gene sequence: CDR1 MNHEY, CDR2 SVGAGI. V was trimmed by 6 bases and J by 0 bases, leaving 11 bases between them. Here the CDR3 DNA reads TGTGCCAGCAGGACAGGAATTTCGAACACCGGGGAGCTGTTTTTT. Protein product: CASRTGISNTGELFF.

In this sample, this clone turned up a few times. The CDR3 region is CASSASQHLVTF. In DNA form, the CDR3 reads TGCGCCAGCAGCGCGAGCCAACATCTCGTCACCTTC. This chain connects TRBV5-1 to TRBJ1-2; no reliable D call. V was trimmed by 4 bases and J by 13 bases, leaving 17 bases between them. The length of the CDR3 is 12 residues. Germline values: CDR1 SGHRS, CDR2 YFSETQ. Variable domain in full (rest from reference TRBV5-1 and TRBJ1-2): KAGVTQTPRYLIKTRGQQVTLSCSPISGHRSVSWYQQTPGQGLQFLFEYFSETQRNKGNFPGRFSGRQFSNSRSEMNVSTLELGDSALYLCASSASQHLVTFGSGTRLTVV.

The genes are TRBV18 and TRBJ2-2; tentative D call: TRBD2 (6 bases). The V end was cut by 0 bases, the J end by 7 bases, with 12 bases between. CDR1 and CDR2 from the germline V gene are KGHSH and LQKENI. The CDR3 is 15 amino acids. The CDR3 DNA follows: TGTGCCAGCTCACCACCGTTCGGGGGTCACGGGGAGCTGTTTTTT. Protein: CASSPPFGGHGELFF.

The chain uses TRBV11-1 and TRBJ1-1; no firm D call. V was trimmed by 10 bases and J by 5 bases, leaving 17 bases between them. The CDR3 sequence is 13 residues long. CDR1 is SGHAT, CDR2 FQDESV, per germline (reference sequence). The CDR3 nucleotides read TGTGCCACCTCCCCTTGGGGATCAACTGAAGCTTTCTTT. This codes for CATSPWGSTEAFF.

Points on this clone: The same CDR3 can be traced to other DNA sequences in this sample. For the CDR3, the DNA is TGTGCCAGCAGTGAAGGGACTAGCGGTTACGAGCAGTACTTC. Amino acids: CASSEGTSGYEQYF. V usage is TRBV2 and J usage is TRBJ2-7, with 10 positions matching TRBD2. V lost 1 base to trimming and J lost 4 bases; unmatched junction nucleotides: 1. This CDR3 comprises 14 residues. The germline CDR1 and CDR2 sequences are SNHLY and FYNNEI.

The chain combines TRBV4-3 with TRBJ2-3, with 10 bases fitting TRBD2. J was trimmed by 4 bases and V by 1 base; bases with no gene match: 14. CDR1 is LGHNA and CDR2 is YSLEER in the germline V gene. There are 19 residues in the CDR3. The DNA of the CDR3 is TGCGCCAGCAGCCAAGCCTTCCAGCGGGGGGGCAATCGCCCAGATACGCAGTATTTT. Translating it yields CASSQAFQRGGNRPDTQYF.

This clone was observed a few times. The rearrangement joins TRBV19 to TRBJ2-7, with no clear D. Germline-derived CDR1 and CDR2 are LNHDA and SQIVND (reference sequence). Deletions cut 1 base from V and 3 bases from J, with 10 bases between. CDR3 length: 14 residues. The CDR3 DNA sequence: TGTGCCAGTAGTATAGCCCCGGTGGGCTACGAGCAGTACTTC. Residues: CASSIAPVGYEQYF.

The V gene is TRBV3-1 (or the pseudogene TRBV3-2), the J gene TRBJ2-5; D remains ambiguous. Germline V gene lookup returns CDR1 LGHDT and CDR2 YNNKEL (reference sequence). V lost 2 bases to trimming and J lost 2 bases, with 6 bases between them. This CDR3 is 13 amino acids long. This chain's CDR3 is CASSQQNQETQYF. The CDR3 DNA reads as TGTGCCAGCAGCCAACAGAATCAAGAGACCCAGTACTTC.

V is TRBV5-1 and J is TRBJ2-7; D gene ambiguous. Trimming removed 0 bases at V and 3 bases at J, with 7 bases between. The CDR3 is 13 amino acids. The germline V gene encodes CDR1 SGHRS and CDR2 YFSETQ. The CDR3 DNA sequence: TGCGCCAGCAGCTTGGTAGTGAGCTACGAGCAGTACTTC. It encodes CASSLVVSYEQYF.

This clone was seen a single time. V usage is TRBV5-4 and J usage is TRBJ2-7; the D gene is possibly TRBD2 (5 bases). The germline V gene encodes CDR1 SGHNT and CDR2 YYREEE (reference sequence). Trimming pared 2 bases from V and 3 bases from J, leaving 15 bases between. The CDR3 is 15 amino acids. The CDR3 is CASSFSTGIFYEQYF. The CDR3 DNA follows: TGTGCCAGCAGCTTTTCGACGGGAATCTTCTACGAGCAGTACTTC. Filled out from reference TRBV5-4 and TRBJ2-7, the complete variable domain reads ETGVTQSPTHLIKTRGQQVTLRCSSQSGHNTVSWYQQALGQGPQFIFQYYREEENGRGNFPPRFSGLQFPNYSSELNVNALELDDSALYLCASSFSTGIFYEQYFGPGTRLTVT.

The rearrangement joins TRBV3-1 (or the pseudogene TRBV3-2) to TRBJ2-7; D is perhaps TRBD1 (5 bases). Germline CDR1 is LGHDT and CDR2 is YNNKEL (reference sequence). CDR3 length: 13 amino acids. Trimming pared 3 bases from V and 3 bases from J, leaving 9 bases between. CDR3 protein: CASSQTDGYEQYF. In nucleotides, the CDR3 is TGTGCCAGCAGCCAGACAGATGGCTACGAGCAGTACTTC.

The V call is TRBV7-9, the J call TRBJ1-1; D is perhaps TRBD1 (6 bases). The CDR3 totals 15 residues. Looked up from germline, CDR1 is SEHNR and CDR2 is FQNEAQ (reference sequence). The V end lost 5 bases, the J end lost 5 bases, and 18 bases lay between the germline ends. CDR3 in amino acids: CASSLNNRAGTEAFF. CDR3 sequence (DNA): TGTGCCAGCAGCCTTAACAACAGGGCTGGGACTGAAGCTTTCTTT. The variable domain in full, completed from reference TRBV7-9 and TRBJ1-1, reads DTGVSQNPRHKITKRGQNVTFRCDPISEHNRLYWYRQTLGQGPEFLTYFQNEAQLEKSRLLSDRFSAERPKGSFSTLEIQRTEQGDSAMYLCASSLNNRAGTEAFFGQGTRLTVV.

V usage is TRBV5-6 and J usage is TRBJ2-7; 7 nucleotides agree with TRBD2. The CDR3 loop spans 16 amino acids. V lost 3 bases and J lost 0; bases outside the gene matches: 9. Germline V gene lookup returns CDR1 SGHDT and CDR2 YYEEEE. CDR3 protein: CASSSPGSGSSYEQYF. In nucleotides, the CDR3 is TGTGCCAGCAGCTCCCCTGGTAGCGGGTCCTCCTACGAGCAGTACTTC.

This rearrangement joins TRBV5-4 to TRBJ2-5; D is unresolved. The germline CDR1 and CDR2 sequences are SGHNT and YYREEE (reference sequence). The CDR3 extends over 14 amino acids. Trimming pared 6 bases from V and 5 bases from J, leaving 17 bases between. CDR3 in DNA: TGTGCCAGCAAGAAGGTTTCGGGTTCGGAGACCCAGTACTTC. Its protein product is CASKKVSGSETQYF. The entire variable domain, with the rest obtained from reference TRBV5-4 and TRBJ2-5, is as follows: ETGVTQSPTHLIKTRGQQVTLRCSSQSGHNTVSWYQQALGQGPQFIFQYYREEENGRGNFPPRFSGLQFPNYSSELNVNALELDDSALYLCASKKVSGSETQYFGPGTRLLVL.

This chain connects TRBV10-3 to TRBJ1-4, with no clear D. Germline CDR1 ENHRY, CDR2 SYGVKD. The CDR3 is made up of 13 amino acids. The V and J ends lost 4 bases and 6 bases respectively, with 9 bases between them. This CDR3 is CAISGREDEKLFF. The CDR3 DNA reads as TGTGCCATCAGTGGGAGGGAGGATGAAAAACTGTTTTTT.

The chain combines TRBV2 with TRBJ1-5; a weak D match, TRBD1 (6 bases). V was clipped by 5 bases and J by 4 bases, with 15 bases between them. The germline V gene encodes CDR1 SNHLY and CDR2 FYNNEI. The CDR3 runs to 15 residues. CDR3 sequence: CASSFLEGGNQPQHF. The CDR3, as DNA: TGTGCCAGCAGTTTCCTCGAAGGGGGGAATCAGCCCCAGCATTTT. Filled out from reference TRBV2 and TRBJ1-5, the complete variable domain reads EPEVTQTPSHQVTQMGQEVILRCVPISNHLYFYWYRQILGQKVEFLVSFYNNEISEKSEIFDDQFSVERPDGSNFTLKIRSTKLEDSAMYFCASSFLEGGNQPQHFGDGTRLSIL.